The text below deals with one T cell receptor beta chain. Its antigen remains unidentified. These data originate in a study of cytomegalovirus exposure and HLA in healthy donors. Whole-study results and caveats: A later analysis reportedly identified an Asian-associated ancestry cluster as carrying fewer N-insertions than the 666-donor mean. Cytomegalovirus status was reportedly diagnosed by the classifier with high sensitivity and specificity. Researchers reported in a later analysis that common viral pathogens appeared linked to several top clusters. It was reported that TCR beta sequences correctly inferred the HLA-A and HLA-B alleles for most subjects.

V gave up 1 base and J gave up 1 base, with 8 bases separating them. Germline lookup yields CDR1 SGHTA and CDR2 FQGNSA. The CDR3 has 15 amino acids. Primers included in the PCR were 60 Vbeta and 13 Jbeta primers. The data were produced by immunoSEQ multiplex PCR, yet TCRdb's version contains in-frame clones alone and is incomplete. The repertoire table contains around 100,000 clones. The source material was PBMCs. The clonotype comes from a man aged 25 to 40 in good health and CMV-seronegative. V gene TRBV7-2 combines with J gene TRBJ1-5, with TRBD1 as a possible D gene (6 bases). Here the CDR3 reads CASSLVTGSNQPQHF. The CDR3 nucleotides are TGTGCCAGCAGCTTAGTTACAGGGAGCAATCAGCCCCAGCATTTT.